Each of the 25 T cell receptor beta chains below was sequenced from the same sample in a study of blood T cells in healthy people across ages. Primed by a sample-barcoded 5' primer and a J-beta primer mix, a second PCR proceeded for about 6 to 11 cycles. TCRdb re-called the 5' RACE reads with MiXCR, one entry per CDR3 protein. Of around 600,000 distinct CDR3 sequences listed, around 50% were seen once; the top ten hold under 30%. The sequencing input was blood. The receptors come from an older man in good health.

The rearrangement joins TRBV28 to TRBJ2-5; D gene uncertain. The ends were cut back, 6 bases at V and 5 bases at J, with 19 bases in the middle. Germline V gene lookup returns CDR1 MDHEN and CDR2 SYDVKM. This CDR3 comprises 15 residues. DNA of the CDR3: TGTGCCAGCAGGGCGAGAATTGATGGGTCCGAGACCCAGTACTTC. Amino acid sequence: CASRARIDGSETQYF.

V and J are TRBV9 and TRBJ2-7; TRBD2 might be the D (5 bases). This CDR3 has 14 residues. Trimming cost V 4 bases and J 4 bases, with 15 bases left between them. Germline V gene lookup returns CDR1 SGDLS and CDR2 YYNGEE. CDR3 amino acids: CASSQEVGDYEQYF. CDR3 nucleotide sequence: TGTGCCAGCAGCCAAGAGGTCGGGGATTACGAGCAGTACTTC.

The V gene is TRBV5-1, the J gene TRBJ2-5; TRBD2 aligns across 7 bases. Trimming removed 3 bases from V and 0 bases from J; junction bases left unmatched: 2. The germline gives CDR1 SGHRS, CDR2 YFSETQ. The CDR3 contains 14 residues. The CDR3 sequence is CASSWGRDQETQYF. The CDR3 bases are TGCGCCAGCAGCTGGGGGAGGGACCAAGAGACCCAGTACTTC.

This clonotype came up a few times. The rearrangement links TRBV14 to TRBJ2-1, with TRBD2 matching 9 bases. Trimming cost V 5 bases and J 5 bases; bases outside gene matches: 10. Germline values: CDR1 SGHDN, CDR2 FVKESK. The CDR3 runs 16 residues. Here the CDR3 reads CASSSRLAAGNNEQFF. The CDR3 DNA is TGTGCCAGCAGCTCTCGACTAGCGGCTGGGAACAATGAGCAGTTCTTC.

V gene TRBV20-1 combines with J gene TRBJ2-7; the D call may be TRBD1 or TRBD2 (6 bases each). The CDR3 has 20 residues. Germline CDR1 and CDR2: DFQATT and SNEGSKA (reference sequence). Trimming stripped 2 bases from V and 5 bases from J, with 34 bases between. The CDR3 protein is CSARSRGGQGGTLKLDEQYF. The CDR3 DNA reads TGCAGTGCTAGATCCAGGGGTGGGCAGGGAGGAACCCTAAAGCTAGACGAGCAGTACTTC.

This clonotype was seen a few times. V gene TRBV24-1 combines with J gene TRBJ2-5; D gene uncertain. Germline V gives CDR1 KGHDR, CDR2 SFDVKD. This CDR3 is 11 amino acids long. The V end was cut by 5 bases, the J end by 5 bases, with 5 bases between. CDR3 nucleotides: TGTGCCACCAGTGTCGGGGAGACCCAGTACTTC. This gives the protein CATSVGETQYF.

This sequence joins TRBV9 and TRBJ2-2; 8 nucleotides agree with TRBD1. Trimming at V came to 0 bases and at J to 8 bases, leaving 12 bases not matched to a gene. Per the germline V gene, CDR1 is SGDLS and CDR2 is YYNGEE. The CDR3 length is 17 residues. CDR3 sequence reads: CASSVVPRGPPEGELFF. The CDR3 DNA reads TGTGCCAGCAGCGTAGTCCCCAGGGGGCCCCCGGAAGGGGAGCTGTTTTTT.

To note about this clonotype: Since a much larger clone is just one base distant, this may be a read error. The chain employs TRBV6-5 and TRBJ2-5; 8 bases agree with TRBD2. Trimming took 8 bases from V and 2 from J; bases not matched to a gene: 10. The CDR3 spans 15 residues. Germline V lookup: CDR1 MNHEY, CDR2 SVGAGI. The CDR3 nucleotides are TGTGCCAGCGGAAGGGGACTAGTGGGACAAGAGACCCAGTACTTC. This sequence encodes CASGRGLVGQETQYF.

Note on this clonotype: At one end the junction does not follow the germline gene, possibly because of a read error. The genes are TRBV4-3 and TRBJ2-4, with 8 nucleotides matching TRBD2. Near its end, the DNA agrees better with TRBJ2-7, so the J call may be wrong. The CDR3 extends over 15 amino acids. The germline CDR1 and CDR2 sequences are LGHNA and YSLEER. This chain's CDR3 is CASSQAGGSSDEQYF. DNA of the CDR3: TGCGCCAGCAGCCAAGCGGGAGGGAGCTCCGACGAGCAGTACTTC.

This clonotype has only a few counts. The CDR3 spells CASSLVTGDSPLHF. In nucleotides, the CDR3 is TGTGCCAGCAGCTTAGTGACAGGAGATTCACCCCTCCACTTT. V and J are TRBV7-8 and TRBJ1-6, with TRBD1 as a possible D gene (6 bases). V shed 1 base and J shed 8 bases, with 9 bases lying between them. Germline CDR1 and CDR2: SGHVS and FQNEAQ. CDR3 length: 14 amino acids. Complete variable domain (other parts from reference TRBV7-8 and TRBJ1-6): GAGVSQSPRYKVAKRGQDVALRCDPISGHVSLFWYQQALGQGPEFLTYFQNEAQLDKSGLPSDRFFAERPEGSVSTLKIQRTQQEDSAVYLCASSLVTGDSPLHFGNGTRLTVT.

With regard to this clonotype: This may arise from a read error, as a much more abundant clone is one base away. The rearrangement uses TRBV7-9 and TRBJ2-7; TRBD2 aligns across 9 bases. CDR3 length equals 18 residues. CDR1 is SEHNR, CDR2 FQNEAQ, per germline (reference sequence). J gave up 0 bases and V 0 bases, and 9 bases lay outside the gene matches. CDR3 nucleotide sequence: TGTGCCAGCAGCTTAGCCAGAAGCGGGAGGAAGAGCTCCTACGAGCAGTACTTC. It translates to CASSLARSGRKSSYEQYF.

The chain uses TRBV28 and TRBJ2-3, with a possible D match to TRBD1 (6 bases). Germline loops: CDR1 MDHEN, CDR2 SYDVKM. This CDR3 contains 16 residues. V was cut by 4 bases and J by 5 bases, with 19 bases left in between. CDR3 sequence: CASSWVGAGALDTQYF. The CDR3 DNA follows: TGTGCCAGCAGTTGGGTTGGGGCAGGGGCCCTAGATACGCAGTATTTT.

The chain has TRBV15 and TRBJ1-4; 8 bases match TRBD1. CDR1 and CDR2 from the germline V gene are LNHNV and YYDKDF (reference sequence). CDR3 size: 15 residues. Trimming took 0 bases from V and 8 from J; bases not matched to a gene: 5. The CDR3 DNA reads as TGTGCCACCAGCAGAGACCTGGGACAGGACGAAAAACTGTTTTTT. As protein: CATSRDLGQDEKLFF.

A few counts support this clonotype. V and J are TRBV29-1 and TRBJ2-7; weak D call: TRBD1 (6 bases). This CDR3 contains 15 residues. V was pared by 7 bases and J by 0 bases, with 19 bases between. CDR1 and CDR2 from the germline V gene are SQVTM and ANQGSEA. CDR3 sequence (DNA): TGCAGCGCCAGGACAGTTTGGCTGGGCTCCTACGAGCAGTACTTC. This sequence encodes CSARTVWLGSYEQYF.

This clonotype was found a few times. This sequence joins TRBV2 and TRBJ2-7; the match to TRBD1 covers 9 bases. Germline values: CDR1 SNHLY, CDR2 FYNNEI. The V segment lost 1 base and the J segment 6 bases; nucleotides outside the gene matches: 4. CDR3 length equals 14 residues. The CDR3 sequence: CASSEDRGPIEQYF. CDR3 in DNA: TGTGCCAGCAGTGAAGACAGGGGGCCAATCGAGCAGTACTTC. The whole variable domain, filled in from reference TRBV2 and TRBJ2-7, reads EPEVTQTPSHQVTQMGQEVILRCVPISNHLYFYWYRQILGQKVEFLVSFYNNEISEKSEIFDDQFSVERPDGSNFTLKIRSTKLEDSAMYFCASSEDRGPIEQYFGPGTRLTVT.

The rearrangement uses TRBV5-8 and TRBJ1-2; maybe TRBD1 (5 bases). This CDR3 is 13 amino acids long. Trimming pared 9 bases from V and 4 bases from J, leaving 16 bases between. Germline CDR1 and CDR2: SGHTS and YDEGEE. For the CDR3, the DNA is TGTGCCAACCCTGGAAGGGACGGCTATGGCTACACCTTC. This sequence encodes CANPGRDGYGYTF.

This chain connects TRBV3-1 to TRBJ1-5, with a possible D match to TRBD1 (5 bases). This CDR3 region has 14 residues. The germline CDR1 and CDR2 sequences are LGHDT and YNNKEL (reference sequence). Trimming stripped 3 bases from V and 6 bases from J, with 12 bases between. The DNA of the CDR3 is TGTGCCAGCAGCCAGTCCCCAGGGTTTCAGCCCCAGCATTTT. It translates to CASSQSPGFQPQHF. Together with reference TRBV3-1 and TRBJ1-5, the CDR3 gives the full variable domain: DTAVSQTPKYLVTQMGNDKSIKCEQNLGHDTMYWYKQDSKKFLKIMFSYNNKELIINETVPNRFSPKSPDKAHLNLHINSLELGDSAVYFCASSQSPGFQPQHFGDGTRLSIL.

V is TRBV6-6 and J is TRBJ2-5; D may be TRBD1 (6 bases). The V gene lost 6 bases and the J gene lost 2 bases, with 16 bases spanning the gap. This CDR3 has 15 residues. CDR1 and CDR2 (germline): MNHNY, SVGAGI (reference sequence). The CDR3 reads CASSHTNREQETQYF. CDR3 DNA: TGTGCCAGCAGCCATACCAACAGGGAACAAGAGACCCAGTACTTC.

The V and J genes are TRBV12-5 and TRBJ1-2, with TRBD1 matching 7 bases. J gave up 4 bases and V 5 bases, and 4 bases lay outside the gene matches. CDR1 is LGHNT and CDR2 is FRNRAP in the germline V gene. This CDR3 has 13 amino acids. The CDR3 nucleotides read TGTGCTAGTGGTGCCGACAGGGCCTATGGCTACACCTTC. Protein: CASGADRAYGYTF.

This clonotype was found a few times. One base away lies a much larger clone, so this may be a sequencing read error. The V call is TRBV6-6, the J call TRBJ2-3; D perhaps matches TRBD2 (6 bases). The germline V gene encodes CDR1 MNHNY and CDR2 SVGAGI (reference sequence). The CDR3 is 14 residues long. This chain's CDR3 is CAISGPTYTDAQYF. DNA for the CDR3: TGTGCCATCAGCGGGCCGACTTACACAGATGCGCAGTATTTT.

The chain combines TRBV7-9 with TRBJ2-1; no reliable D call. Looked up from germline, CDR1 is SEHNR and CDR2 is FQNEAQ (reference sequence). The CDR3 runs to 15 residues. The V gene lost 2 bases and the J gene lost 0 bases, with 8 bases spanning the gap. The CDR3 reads CASSLSFPSYNEQFF. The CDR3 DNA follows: TGTGCCAGCAGCTTATCGTTTCCCTCCTACAATGAGCAGTTCTTC.

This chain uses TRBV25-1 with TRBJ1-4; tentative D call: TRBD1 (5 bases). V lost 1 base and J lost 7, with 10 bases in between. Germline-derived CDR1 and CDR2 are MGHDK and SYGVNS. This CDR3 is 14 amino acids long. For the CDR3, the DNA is TGTGCCAGCAGTGAATCCCGGGGGACTGAAAAACTGTTTTTT. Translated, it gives CASSESRGTEKLFF.

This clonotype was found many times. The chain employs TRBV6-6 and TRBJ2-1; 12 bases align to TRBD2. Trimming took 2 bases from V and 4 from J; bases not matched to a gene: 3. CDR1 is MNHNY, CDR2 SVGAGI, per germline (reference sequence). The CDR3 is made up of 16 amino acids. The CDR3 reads CASSYLTSGGYNEQFF. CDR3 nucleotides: TGTGCCAGCAGTTACCTCACTAGCGGGGGGTACAATGAGCAGTTCTTC.

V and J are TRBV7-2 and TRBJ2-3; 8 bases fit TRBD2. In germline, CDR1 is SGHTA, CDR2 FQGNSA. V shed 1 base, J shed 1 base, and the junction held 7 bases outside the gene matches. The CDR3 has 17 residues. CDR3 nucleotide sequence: TGTGCCAGCAGCTTAGGGGCGACTAGCGTGCGCACAGATACGCAGTATTTT. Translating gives CASSLGATSVRTDTQYF.

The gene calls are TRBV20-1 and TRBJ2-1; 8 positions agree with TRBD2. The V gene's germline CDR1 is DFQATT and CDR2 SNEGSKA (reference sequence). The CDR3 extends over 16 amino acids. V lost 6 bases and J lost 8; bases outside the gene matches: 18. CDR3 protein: CSAPKGMGLGIDEQFF. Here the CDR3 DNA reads TGCAGTGCCCCAAAGGGTATGGGACTAGGGATCGATGAGCAGTTCTTC.